The T cell receptor beta chain under discussion was sequenced for a study of blood T cell repertoires in COVID-19. Looking at the study overall: Samples came from the United States, Italy and Spain, spanning acute and convalescent COVID-19. T cells, B-cell-depleted T cells, or PBMCs supplied cDNA or gDNA.

In the original workflow: Scientists estimated how many nucleated cells there were by amplifying reference gene primers. Data came from immunoSEQ multiplex PCR; TCRdb stores just in-frame clones and leaves some out. D and trimming come from the DNA, and the V and J calls and clone size come from that table. Of 250,000 or so clones listed, about four fifths are singletons. This CDR3 region has 13 residues. Trimming stripped 4 bases from V and 5 bases from J, with 11 bases between. Germline CDR1 is SGHRS and CDR2 is YFSETQ. Sequenced material: peripheral blood. The sequence was collected from a woman between 40 and 55 years old who had recovered from COVID-19. V usage is TRBV5-1 and J usage is TRBJ2-3; perhaps TRBD1 as D (7 bases). The CDR3 coding sequence is TGCGCCAGCAGCAACAGGGGAGGAGATACGCAGTATTTT. Its protein product is CASSNRGGDTQYF.